Listed below are T cell receptor beta chains from one sample, sequenced in a study of blood T cells in healthy people across ages. TCRdb re-derived calls from the 5' RACE reads in MiXCR, one entry per CDR3 protein. The sample records 1.5 million to 2 million distinct CDR3 sequences, 35% to 50% being singletons. The sample comprised blood. The receptors stem from a human donor in good health. Both conserved end residues are part of each CDR3. A D gene is named only where the DNA matches it firmly. Size tells how often a clone was seen (once, few, many) or the class of an expanded clone, and some rows leave it out.

TRBD2,16,few,TRBV12-3/TRBV12-4,TRBJ2-2,TGTGCCAGCAGTTTCCGCGGGGGGGCATTCACCGGGGAGCTGTTTTTT,CASSFRGGAFTGELFF
NA,13,few,TRBV24-1,TRBJ2-5,TGTGCCACCAGTAGGGACTACCAAGAGACCCAGTACTTC,CATSRDYQETQYF
NA,12,once,TRBV6-1,TRBJ2-7,TGTGCCAGCAGTGTAAACCTCTACGAGCAGTACTTC,CASSVNLYEQYF
TRBD1,15,NA,TRBV7-2,TRBJ1-2,TGTGCCAGCAGCTTCTCGGGACAGGGTAGCTATAGCTACACCTTC,CASSFSGQGSYSYTF
NA,13,NA,TRBV28,TRBJ2-7,TGTGCCAGCAACGAGTCAGGGTACTACGAGCAGTACTTC,CASNESGYYEQYF
TRBD1,14,few,TRBV5-1,TRBJ2-7,TGCGCCAGCAGCTTGGCGGACAGGAGAGACGAGCAGTACTTC,CASSLADRRDEQYF
TRBD1,16,NA,TRBV3-1,TRBJ2-5,TGTGCCAGCAGCCAAGGAGACGGGACAGAACAAGAGACCCAGTACTTC,CASSQGDGTEQETQYF
TRBD2,16,NA,TRBV5-1,TRBJ2-3,TGCGCCAGCAGCCCAAATAGCGGGGGAAGTCAAGATACGCAGTATTTT,CASSPNSGGSQDTQYF
NA,15,few,TRBV5-1,TRBJ1-1,TGCGCCAGCAGCTTGGGGGGACCAGCGAACACTGAAGCTTTCTTT,CASSLGGPANTEAFF
TRBD1,16,NA,TRBV4-2,TRBJ2-1,TGTGCCAACAGCCAAGGGACAGGGGGAACCTACAATGAGCAGTTCTTC,CANSQGTGGTYNEQFF
TRBD2,17,NA,TRBV27,TRBJ2-3,TGTGCCAGCAGTTTATCGCTACTAGCGGGGGGGCCTCATACGCAGTATTTT,CASSLSLLAGGPHTQYF
NA,12,few,TRBV12-3/TRBV12-4,TRBJ2-7,TGTGCCAGCGGCAAATCTCGATACGAGCAGTACTTC,CASGKSRYEQYF
NA,16,NA,TRBV7-9,TRBJ2-6,TGTGCCAGCCGCAGTACATCCTACTCTGGGGCCAACGTCCTGACTTTC,CASRSTSYSGANVLTF
NA,13,NA,TRBV6-6,TRBJ2-7,TGTGCCAGCCTCTTCGGCAGCTTCTACGAGCAGTACTTC,CASLFGSFYEQYF
NA,14,NA,TRBV6-1,TRBJ1-5,TGTGCCAGCAGTGAAGACAGGACTATTCAGCCCCAGCATTTT,CASSEDRTIQPQHF